This paragraph reports one TCR beta chain. Its antigen is still unknown. Germline CDR1 SGHRS, CDR2 YFSETQ. Trimming left V 0 bases short and J 1 base short, with 6 bases between. This CDR3 is 14 amino acids long. The data are from a study of vaccination and CD4 T cells after COVID-19. Study-level background: Four females and six males made up the convalescents, two of whom were Hispanic. Median time from COVID diagnosis to post-COVID sampling was 101 days (35 to 161).

Documented treatment: 10-day PBMC culture with coronavirus spike peptide pools or control peptides (ViraFEST assay). First, ViraFEST expanded antigen-specific T cells with peptide pools, and next it sequenced the TCRs. Negative selection enriched CD4+ T cells from cultures at roughly 10 days. Sequencing of DNA taken from cultured CD4+ T cells relied on the Oncomine TCR Beta short-read assay. TCRdb re-called the PCR reads with MiXCR, one entry per CDR3 protein. The repertoire holds about 26,000 distinct CDR3 sequences, with roughly two fifths as singletons. The chain uses TRBV5-1 and TRBJ2-3; D is unclear. Material for sequencing was CD4+ T cells from blood, cultured in vitro. The TCR originated in a human donor who had recovered from COVID-19. DNA for the CDR3: TGCGCCAGCAGCTTGGCAGCCCGCACAGATACGCAGTATTTT. Translating gives CASSLAARTDTQYF. The full variable domain, with the rest looked up from reference TRBV5-1 and TRBJ2-3, is KAGVTQTPRYLIKTRGQQVTLSCSPISGHRSVSWYQQTPGQGLQFLFEYFSETQRNKGNFPGRFSGRQFSNSRSEMNVSTLELGDSALYLCASSLAARTDTQYFGPGTRLTVL.